Sequencing of this T cell receptor beta chain was carried out in a study of beta chain features in type 1 diabetes. At the level of the study: All samples combined gave around 100,000,000 sorted cells for examination. Findings of the study overall: The study notes PCR might favor shorter templates equally in patients and controls. Among type 1 diabetes patients, VDJ junctions had fewer insertions and more deletions.

This clone was observed a few times. Its antigen is unidentified. Every bit of the isolated RNA underwent reverse transcription, so sequencing read expressed TCRB transcripts. There were about 3.57 million reads on average in the naive, central memory and regulatory T cell samples. The protocol was immunoSEQ multiplex PCR, while the TCRdb copy is restricted to in-frame clones and leaves out a portion. The sample records under 450,000 clones, about 15% being singletons. The V gene's germline CDR1 is SGHVS and CDR2 FNYEAQ. The CDR3 runs to 12 residues. Trimming removed 4 bases from V and 0 bases from J, with 4 bases in between.

The V and J genes are TRBV7-6 and TRBJ2-7; no definite D call. The sequencing sample was made of naive CD4+ T cells from blood. The receptor comes from a man under 40 in good health. The CDR3 loop is CASSYYSYEQYF. The CDR3 nucleotides read TGTGCCAGCAGCTACTACTCCTACGAGCAGTACTTC.